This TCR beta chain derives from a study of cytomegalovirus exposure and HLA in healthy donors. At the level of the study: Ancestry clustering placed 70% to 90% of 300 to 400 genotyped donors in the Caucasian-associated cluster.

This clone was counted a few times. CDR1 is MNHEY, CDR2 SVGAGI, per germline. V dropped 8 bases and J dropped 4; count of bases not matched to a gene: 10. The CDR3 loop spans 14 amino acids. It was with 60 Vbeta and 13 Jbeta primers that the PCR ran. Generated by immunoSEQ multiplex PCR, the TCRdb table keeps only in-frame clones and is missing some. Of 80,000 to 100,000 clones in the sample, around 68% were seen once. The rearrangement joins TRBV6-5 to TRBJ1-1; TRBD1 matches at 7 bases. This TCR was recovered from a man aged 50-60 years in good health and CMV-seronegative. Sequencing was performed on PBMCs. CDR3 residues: CASRGTDSRTEAFF. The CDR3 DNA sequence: TGTGCCAGCCGGGGGACAGACTCCCGCACTGAAGCTTTCTTT.